These 4 T cell receptor beta chains were all obtained from the same sample, sequenced in a study of blood T cell repertoires in COVID-19. Libraries were prepared by immunoSEQ multiplex PCR; TCRdb keeps only in-frame clonotypes and omits some of them. The sample has roughly 300,000 clones, roughly 90% seen once; the top ten hold 1.5% to 2%. The sequencing sample was made of peripheral blood. Receptors originate from a woman aged 25 to 39 with COVID-19, enrolled during active disease.

This chain joins TRBV19 and TRBJ2-2; no firm D call. CDR1 LNHDA and CDR2 SQIVND come from the germline V gene (reference sequence). V was cut by 4 bases and J by 6 bases, with 12 bases left in between. The CDR3 extends over 14 amino acids. This CDR3 is CASSKSSLAGELFF. CDR3 bases: TGTGCCAGTAGTAAGTCTAGTTTAGCCGGGGAGCTGTTTTTT.

The J gene is TRBJ2-3, the V gene TRBV5-6, with 11 bases aligning to TRBD2. The CDR3 is 16 amino acids. From germline, CDR1 is SGHDT and CDR2 YYEEEE. The trim removed 0 bases at V and 7 bases at J, leaving 7 bases unmatched. CDR3 coding DNA: TGTGCCAGCAGCTTGGTTGTGACTAGCGGGGAGCATACGCAGTATTTT. Translation gives CASSLVVTSGEHTQYF.

Worth noting for this clone: The sample has other DNA sequences that encode this CDR3 too. V gene TRBV30 combines with J gene TRBJ1-3; possible D gene TRBD1, 5 bases. The CDR3 sequence is 13 residues long. V shed 2 bases and J shed 1 base, with 6 bases lying between them. Germline CDR1 GTSNPN, CDR2 SVGIG (reference sequence). CDR3 region: CAWSTGSGNTIYF. In DNA, the CDR3 is TGTGCCTGGAGTACAGGTTCTGGAAACACCATATATTTT.

V is TRBV28 and J is TRBJ1-2; D is unresolved. CDR1 MDHEN and CDR2 SYDVKM come from the germline V gene. The CDR3 is 14 residues long. V gave up 5 bases and J gave up 2 bases, with 12 bases separating them. The CDR3 bases are TGTGCCAGCAGTACCGGACTAACAAACTATGGCTACACCTTC. Encoded protein: CASSTGLTNYGYTF.